Given below is one T cell receptor beta chain in context. The antigen it recognizes is unknown. Base-call qualities are not available, and no considerably larger clone is one nucleotide away. The data stem from a study of T cell responses to AZD1222 COVID-19 vaccine (dated by TCRdb to the early 2020s). In terms of the full investigation: A total of approximately 240 trial participants underwent TCR sequencing, of whom nearly 210 had received two doses of AZD1222 and some 26 had received two doses of the MenACWY control vaccine. Enrollment into the trials was organized by age into subgroups of 18-55, 56-69 and 70-plus years, and those subgroups contained roughly 160, 29 and 62 TCR-sequenced participants, respectively. Beyond this particular receptor, the publication reports: After two AZD1222 doses, spike-specific TCR breadth and depth were significantly higher than at day 0 and than in MenACWY recipients. The 56-69-year group was small, and its depth increase did not reach significance, likely because of low power. CD4 TCRs associated with the vaccine covered the entire spike protein, and the dominant responses were in regions 160-218 and 743-854. Because no day 14 peak-response samples were available, repertoires were characterized only after the peak T cell response. Epitopes outside the regions mutated in the B.1.351 and B.1.1.7 variants were reportedly recognized by nearly half of the unique spike-specific TCRs. Participants were mostly white British, with more females than males. The authors suggested clonal diversity may have been underestimated. Conclusions about previously exposed vaccinees were limited because only a handful of AZD1222 recipients were SARS-CoV-2 seropositive at baseline.

The CDR3 regions of human TCRbeta chains were subjected to immunosequencing. In the authors' own workflow: TCRs in the repertoires were matched against a reference library of SARS-CoV-2-specific TCRs that had been generated with the MIRA antigen-specificity platform. Breadth was defined as the fraction of unique TCRs that were SARS-CoV-2-associated, and depth was defined as the fraction of total T cells that were SARS-CoV-2-associated. Using the MIRA data, each spike-specific TCR was assigned both to the spike region to which the TCR was reactive and to a CD4 or CD8 class. Log10-transformed breadth and depth values were compared by one-way ANOVA with Sidak's multiple comparisons tests. TCRdb retrieved this table from immuneACCESS and kept in-frame rearrangements only. Not all clones are present; in checked studies, unresolved V genes account for under half, and no reason is known for the remainder. That table gives V, J and clone size, and the DNA gave D and trimming. The sample records 95,000 to 150,000 clones, approximately 90% of which are singletons. The ten largest clonotypes hold over 2.5% of the sample.

Its CDR3 holds 14 amino acids, cysteine through phenylalanine. The sequence is cut down to CDR3 DNA, 42 bases in frame from base 1. V is clipped by 6 bases and J by 5 bases, and the sequence between their germline boundaries is 15 bases long. Via the germline V gene, CDR1 is LGHNT and CDR2 FRNRAP. Explained via the paper, the time point label denotes: about 28 days (+/-7) after the second vaccine dose. AZD1222 recipients whose second dose came at about 4 weeks and those whose second dose came at about 12 weeks were combined into one group, since spike-specific TCR depth and breadth did not differ between the two schedules. Vaccinee samples came from UK trials COV001 and COV002, including a single-blind randomized controlled phase 2/3 trial of AZD1222 (ChAdOx1 nCoV-19) in healthy adults. Trial participant PBMC samples were collected at day 0 and day 28 after the second dose for TCRbeta chain sequencing.

The receptor's source is an adult who received the AZD1222 COVID-19 vaccine. The source was peripheral blood, collected 28 days after the second AZD1222 dose. The rearranged segments are TRBV12-5 and TRBJ2-3, with a tentative D gene TRBD1 over 6 matching bases. CDR3 loop: CASGLTGIGDTQYF. The DNA is as follows: TGTGCTAGTGGACTTACAGGGATCGGAGATACGCAGTATTTT.